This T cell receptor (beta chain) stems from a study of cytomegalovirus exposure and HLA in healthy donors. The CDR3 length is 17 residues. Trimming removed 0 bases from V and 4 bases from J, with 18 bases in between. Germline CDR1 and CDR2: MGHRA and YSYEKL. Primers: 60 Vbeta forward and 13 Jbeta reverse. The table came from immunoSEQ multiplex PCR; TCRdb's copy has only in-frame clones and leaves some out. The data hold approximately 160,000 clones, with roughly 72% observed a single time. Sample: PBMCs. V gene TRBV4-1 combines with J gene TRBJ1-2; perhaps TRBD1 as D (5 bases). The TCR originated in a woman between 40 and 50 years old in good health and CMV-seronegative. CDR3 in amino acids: CASSQESGGGSPYGYTF. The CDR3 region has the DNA TGCGCCAGCAGCCAAGAGTCAGGCGGGGGTAGCCCCTATGGCTACACCTTC.